One sample yielded the 12 T cell receptor beta chains listed below, sequenced in a study of human T cells and chemical hapten exposure. MiXCR, run by TCRdb on the RACE reads, gives a single entry per CDR3 protein. The sample has some 200,000 distinct CDR3 sequences; more than 25% are singletons. The sample's time point: pre-sensitization, week 0. The treatment: therapeutic diphenylcyclopropenone sensitization with weekly scalp DPC. The specimen was whole blood, collected in connection with sensitization to the hapten diphenylcyclopropenone (DPC). The receptors were sampled from a woman in her twenties or thirties with alopecia areata. Some clones in this sample may be carry-over from other donors' samples.

This chain joins TRBV20-1 and TRBJ1-5; D may be TRBD1 (5 bases). V was cut by 6 bases and J by 0 bases, with 12 bases left in between. Germline CDR1 and CDR2: DFQATT and SNEGSKA (reference sequence). This CDR3 has 14 residues. The CDR3 DNA reads as TGCAGTGCCAGGGCAGGGACTAGCAATCAGCCCCAGCATTTT. This translates into CSARAGTSNQPQHF.

The genes are TRBV7-8 and TRBJ2-3; perhaps TRBD2 as D (6 bases). CDR3 length: 14 amino acids. The germline CDR1 and CDR2 sequences are SGHVS and FQNEAQ. V gave up 5 bases and J gave up 2 bases, with 11 bases separating them. CDR3 bases: TGTGCCAGCAGCGCGGGACCACACACAGATACGCAGTATTTT. This codes for CASSAGPHTDTQYF.

There are many counts of this clonotype. J is TRBJ1-1 and V is TRBV10-3; 7 nucleotides align to TRBD1. The J segment lost 7 bases and the V segment lost 4 bases, leaving 0 bases of the junction unmatched. The CDR3 contains 11 residues. Germline-derived CDR1 and CDR2 are ENHRY and SYGVKD. Written as DNA, the CDR3 is TGTGCCATCAGTGGACAGGGTGAAGCTTTCTTT. Its translation is CAISGQGEAFF.

This clonotype was found a few times. The rearrangement links TRBV6-2 or TRBV6-3 to TRBJ2-7; D not resolved. The CDR3 consists of 11 residues. Trimming removed 1 base from V and 8 bases from J, with 6 bases in between. Germline lookup yields CDR1 MNHEY and CDR2 SVGEGT. The CDR3 here is CASSYFGKQYF. The CDR3 nucleotides read TGTGCCAGCAGTTACTTTGGGAAGCAGTACTTC.

This clonotype was detected a few times. This chain links TRBV29-1 with TRBJ1-3; D is unclear. The germline CDR1 and CDR2 sequences are SQVTM and ANQGSEA. This CDR3 has 13 residues. V dropped 4 bases and J dropped 1 base, with 8 bases sitting between them. The CDR3 here is CSVAVTSGNTIYF. The CDR3, as DNA: TGCAGCGTTGCCGTGACGTCTGGAAACACCATATATTTT.

V usage is TRBV7-8 and J usage is TRBJ1-3; possible D gene TRBD1, 5 bases. CDR3 size: 15 residues. From germline, CDR1 is SGHVS and CDR2 FQNEAQ. Trimming took 2 bases from V and 0 from J, leaving 8 bases between them. In nucleotides, the CDR3 is TGTGCCAGCAGCTTACAGGGTTTCTCTGGAAACACCATATATTTT. It is translated as CASSLQGFSGNTIYF.

The chain recombines TRBV20-1 with TRBJ2-1; TRBD1 matches at 11 bases. Germline V lookup: CDR1 DFQATT, CDR2 SNEGSKA (reference sequence). With 1 base clipped from V and 4 bases from J, the junction kept 3 bases outside the gene matches. The CDR3 is 15 amino acids. This CDR3 reads CSARADRGPYNEQFF. As DNA, the CDR3 is TGCAGTGCTAGAGCGGACAGGGGGCCTTACAATGAGCAGTTCTTC.

The chain uses TRBV20-1 and TRBJ2-1; TRBD2 agrees at 10 bases. CDR3 length: 15 residues. After removal of 6 bases from V and 4 bases from J, the junction contained 9 bases not matched to a gene. The germline gives CDR1 DFQATT, CDR2 SNEGSKA (reference sequence). CDR3 bases: TGCAGTGCATGGACTAGCGGAATAATGTACAATGAGCAGTTCTTC. Its translation: CSAWTSGIMYNEQFF.

V usage is TRBV6-6 and J usage is TRBJ2-1; 8 nucleotides align to TRBD2. The CDR3 covers 13 residues. Trimming removed 8 bases from V and 6 bases from J; junction bases left unmatched: 6. The V gene's germline CDR1 is MNHNY and CDR2 SVGAGI (reference sequence). CDR3 in amino acids: CASGESGGNEQFF. The CDR3 DNA follows: TGTGCCAGCGGCGAGAGCGGGGGCAATGAGCAGTTCTTC.

The genes are TRBV7-3 and TRBJ2-3, with D unclear. Trimming removed 2 bases from V and 0 bases from J, with 6 bases in between. The germline gives CDR1 SGHTA, CDR2 FQGTGA. The CDR3 is 14 residues long. The chain's CDR3 is CASSLGHSTDTQYF. CDR3 in DNA: TGTGCCAGCAGCTTAGGGCACAGCACAGATACGCAGTATTTT.

The chain is built from TRBV28 and TRBJ2-3, with D uncertain. V was cut by 8 bases and J by 5 bases, with 20 bases left in between. CDR1 is MDHEN, CDR2 SYDVKM, per germline. The CDR3 runs to 15 residues. CDR3 nucleotides: TGTGCCAGCCTCCTTCAGAAACCGGGCGGAGATACGCAGTATTTT. It specifies CASLLQKPGGDTQYF.

The chain carries TRBV5-1 and TRBJ2-1; 7 bases agree with TRBD2. The germline V gene has CDR1 SGHRS and CDR2 YFSETQ. The CDR3 is 14 residues long. V shed 1 base and J 10 bases; nucleotides not matched to a gene: 8. The CDR3 DNA reads TGCGCCAGCAGCTTGAACCCCCTAGCGGAGGAGCAGTTCTTC. The encoded protein is CASSLNPLAEEQFF.